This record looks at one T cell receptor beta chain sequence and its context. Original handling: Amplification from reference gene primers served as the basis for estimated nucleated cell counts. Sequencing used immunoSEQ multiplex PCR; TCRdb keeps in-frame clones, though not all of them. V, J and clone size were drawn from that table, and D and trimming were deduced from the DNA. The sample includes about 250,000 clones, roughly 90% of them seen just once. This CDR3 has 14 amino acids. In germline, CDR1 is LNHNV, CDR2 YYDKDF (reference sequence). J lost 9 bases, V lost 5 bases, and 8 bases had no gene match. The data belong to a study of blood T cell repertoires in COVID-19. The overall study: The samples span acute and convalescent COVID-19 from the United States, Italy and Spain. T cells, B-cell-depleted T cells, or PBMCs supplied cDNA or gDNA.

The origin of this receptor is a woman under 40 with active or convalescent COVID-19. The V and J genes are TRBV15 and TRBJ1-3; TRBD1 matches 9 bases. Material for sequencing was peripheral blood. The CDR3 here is CATSRPGQGGTIYF. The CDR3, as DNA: TGTGCCACCAGCCGGCCGGGACAGGGAGGCACCATATATTTT.